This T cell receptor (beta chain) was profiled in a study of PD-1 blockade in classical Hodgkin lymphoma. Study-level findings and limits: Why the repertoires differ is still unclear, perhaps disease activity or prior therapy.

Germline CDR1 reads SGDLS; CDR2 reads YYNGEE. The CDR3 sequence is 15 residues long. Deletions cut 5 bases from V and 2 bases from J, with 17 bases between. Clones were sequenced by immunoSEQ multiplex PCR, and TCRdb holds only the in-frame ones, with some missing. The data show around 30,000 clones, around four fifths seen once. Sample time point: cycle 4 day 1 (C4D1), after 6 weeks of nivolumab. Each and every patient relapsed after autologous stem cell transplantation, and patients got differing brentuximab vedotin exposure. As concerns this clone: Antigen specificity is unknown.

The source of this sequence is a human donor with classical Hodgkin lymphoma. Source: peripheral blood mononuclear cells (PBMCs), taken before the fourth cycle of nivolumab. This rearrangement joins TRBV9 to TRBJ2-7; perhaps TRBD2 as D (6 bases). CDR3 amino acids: CASSEGLATPYEQYF. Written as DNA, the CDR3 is TGTGCCAGCAGTGAAGGTCTAGCGACCCCCTACGAGCAGTACTTC.